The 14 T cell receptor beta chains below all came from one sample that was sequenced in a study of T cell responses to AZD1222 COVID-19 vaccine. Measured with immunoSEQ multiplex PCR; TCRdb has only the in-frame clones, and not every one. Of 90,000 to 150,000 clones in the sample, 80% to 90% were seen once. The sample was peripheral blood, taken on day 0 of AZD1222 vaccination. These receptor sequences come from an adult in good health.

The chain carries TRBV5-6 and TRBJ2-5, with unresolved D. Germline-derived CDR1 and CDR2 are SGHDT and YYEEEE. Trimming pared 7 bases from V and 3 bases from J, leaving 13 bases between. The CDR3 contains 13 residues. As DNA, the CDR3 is TGTGCCAGCGCGAGGCCAGTAGAAGAGACCCAGTACTTC. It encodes CASARPVEETQYF.

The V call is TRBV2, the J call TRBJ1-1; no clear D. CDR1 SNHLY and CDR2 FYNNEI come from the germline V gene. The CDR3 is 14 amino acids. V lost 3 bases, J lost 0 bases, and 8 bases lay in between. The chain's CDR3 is CASSEQALNTEAFF. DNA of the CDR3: TGTGCCAGCAGTGAGCAGGCCCTGAACACTGAAGCTTTCTTT. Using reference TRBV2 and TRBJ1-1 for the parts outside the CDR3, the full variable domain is EPEVTQTPSHQVTQMGQEVILRCVPISNHLYFYWYRQILGQKVEFLVSFYNNEISEKSEIFDDQFSVERPDGSNFTLKIRSTKLEDSAMYFCASSEQALNTEAFFGQGTRLTVV.

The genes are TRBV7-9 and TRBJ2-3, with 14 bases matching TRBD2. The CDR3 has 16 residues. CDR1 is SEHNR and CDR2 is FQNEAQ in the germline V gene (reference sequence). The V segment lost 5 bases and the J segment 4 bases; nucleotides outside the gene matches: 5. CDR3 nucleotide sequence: TGTGCCAGCAGCGTCGGGACTAGCGGGGGTTCAGATACGCAGTATTTT. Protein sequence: CASSVGTSGGSDTQYF.

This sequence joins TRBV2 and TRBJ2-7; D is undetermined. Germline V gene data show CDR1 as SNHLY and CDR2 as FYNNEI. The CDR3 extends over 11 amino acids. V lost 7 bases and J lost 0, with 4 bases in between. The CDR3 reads CASTSSYEQYF. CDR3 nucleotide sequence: TGTGCCAGCACTAGCTCCTACGAGCAGTACTTC. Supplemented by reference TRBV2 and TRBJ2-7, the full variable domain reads EPEVTQTPSHQVTQMGQEVILRCVPISNHLYFYWYRQILGQKVEFLVSFYNNEISEKSEIFDDQFSVERPDGSNFTLKIRSTKLEDSAMYFCASTSSYEQYFGPGTRLTVT.

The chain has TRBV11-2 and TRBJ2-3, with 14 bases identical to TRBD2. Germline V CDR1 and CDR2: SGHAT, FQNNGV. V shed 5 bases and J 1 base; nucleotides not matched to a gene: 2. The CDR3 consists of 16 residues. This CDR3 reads CASSAGLAGGTDTQYF. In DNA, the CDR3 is TGTGCCAGCAGCGCGGGACTAGCGGGGGGCACAGATACGCAGTATTTT.

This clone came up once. DNA for the CDR3: TGCAGCGTTGAAACGCCTGCCCAAGAGACCCAGTACTTC. Translation: CSVETPAQETQYF. The V call is TRBV29-1, the J call TRBJ2-5; D gene unclear. V lost 2 bases to trimming and J lost 1 base, with 8 bases between them. Germline-derived CDR1 and CDR2 are SQVTM and ANQGSEA. This CDR3 spans 13 amino acids.

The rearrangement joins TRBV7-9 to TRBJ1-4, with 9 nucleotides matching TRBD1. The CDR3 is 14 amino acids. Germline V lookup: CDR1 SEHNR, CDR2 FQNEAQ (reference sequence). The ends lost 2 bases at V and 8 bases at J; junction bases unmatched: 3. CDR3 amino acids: CASSLRQGEEKLFF. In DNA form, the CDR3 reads TGTGCCAGCAGCTTACGACAGGGGGAGGAAAAACTGTTTTTT.

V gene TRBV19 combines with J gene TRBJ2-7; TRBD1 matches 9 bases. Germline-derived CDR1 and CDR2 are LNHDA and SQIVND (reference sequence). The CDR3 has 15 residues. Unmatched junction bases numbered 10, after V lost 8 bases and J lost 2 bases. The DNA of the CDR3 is TGTGCCAGTCAAAACCGGGACAGGGCCCCCTACGAGCAGTACTTC. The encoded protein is CASQNRDRAPYEQYF.

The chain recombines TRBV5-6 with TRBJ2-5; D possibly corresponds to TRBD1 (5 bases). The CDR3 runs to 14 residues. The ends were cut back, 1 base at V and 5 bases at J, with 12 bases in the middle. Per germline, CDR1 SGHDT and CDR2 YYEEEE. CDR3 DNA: TGTGCCAGCAGCTTGCAGGGAAGCAGGGAGACCCAGTACTTC. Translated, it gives CASSLQGSRETQYF.

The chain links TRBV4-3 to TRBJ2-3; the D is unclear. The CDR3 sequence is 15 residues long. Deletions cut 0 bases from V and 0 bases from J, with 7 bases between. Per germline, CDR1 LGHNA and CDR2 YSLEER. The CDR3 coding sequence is TGCGCCAGCAGCCAAGACCGGGCGAGCACAGATACGCAGTATTTT. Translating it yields CASSQDRASTDTQYF.

In nucleotides, the CDR3 is TGTGCCAGCAGTTCGAGGCTTTCTCAGCCCCAGCATTTT. This sequence encodes CASSSRLSQPQHF. The chain uses TRBV12-3 or TRBV12-4 and TRBJ1-5, with unresolved D. V lost 4 bases and J 6 bases, leaving 10 bases between the germline ends. The CDR3 contains 13 residues.

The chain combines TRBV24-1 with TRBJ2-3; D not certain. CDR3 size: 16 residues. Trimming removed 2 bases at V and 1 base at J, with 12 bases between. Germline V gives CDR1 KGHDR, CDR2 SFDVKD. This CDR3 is CATSDSGSQGTDTQYF. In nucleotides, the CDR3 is TGTGCCACCAGTGATTCGGGTTCACAAGGCACAGATACGCAGTATTTT.

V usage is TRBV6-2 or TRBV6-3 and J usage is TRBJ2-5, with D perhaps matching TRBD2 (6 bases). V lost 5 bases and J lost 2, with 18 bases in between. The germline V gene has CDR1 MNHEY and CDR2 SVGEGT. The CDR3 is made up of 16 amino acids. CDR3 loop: CASSPFGGSSQETQYF. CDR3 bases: TGTGCCAGCAGTCCGTTCGGGGGTTCGTCACAAGAGACCCAGTACTTC.

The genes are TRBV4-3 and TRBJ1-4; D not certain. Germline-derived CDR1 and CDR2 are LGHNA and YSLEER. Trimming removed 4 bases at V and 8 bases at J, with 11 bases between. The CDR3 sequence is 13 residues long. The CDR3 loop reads CASSPERREKLFF. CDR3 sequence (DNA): TGCGCCAGCAGCCCAGAACGTCGGGAAAAACTGTTTTTT.